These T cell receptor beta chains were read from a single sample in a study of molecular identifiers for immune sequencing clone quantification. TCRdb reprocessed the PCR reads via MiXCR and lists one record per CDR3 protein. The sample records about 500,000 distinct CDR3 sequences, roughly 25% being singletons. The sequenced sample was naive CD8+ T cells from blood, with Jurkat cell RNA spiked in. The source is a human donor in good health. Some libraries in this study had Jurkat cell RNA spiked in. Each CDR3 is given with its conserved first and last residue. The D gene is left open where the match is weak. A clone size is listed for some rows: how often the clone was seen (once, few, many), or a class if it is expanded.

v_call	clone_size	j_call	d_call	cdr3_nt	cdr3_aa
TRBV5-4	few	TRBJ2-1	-	TGTGCCAGCAGCGCGACAGAATACAATGAGCAGTTCTTC	CASSATEYNEQFF
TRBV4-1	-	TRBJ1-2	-	TGCGCCAGCAGCCCCTTGGCGGTTACGAACTATGGCTACACCTTC	CASSPLAVTNYGYTF
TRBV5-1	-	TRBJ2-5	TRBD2	TGCGCCAGCAGTAACTTGGCTAGCGGGGGGCCGGGAGAGACCCAGTACTTC	CASSNLASGGPGETQYF
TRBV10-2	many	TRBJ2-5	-	TGCGCCAGCAGTGAGTCGGGGCGTTGGGAGACCCAGTACTTC	CASSESGRWETQYF
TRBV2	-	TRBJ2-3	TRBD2	TGTGCCAGCAGTGATAAGGCTAGCGGGGCTGCAGATACGCAGTATTTT	CASSDKASGAADTQYF
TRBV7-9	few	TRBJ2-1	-	TGTGCCAGCAGCGCCGGTGGTAGCTCCTACAATGAGCAGTTCTTC	CASSAGGSSYNEQFF
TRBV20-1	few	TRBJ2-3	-	TGCAGTGCCCATCAGACTAGCACAGATACGCAGTATTTT	CSAHQTSTDTQYF
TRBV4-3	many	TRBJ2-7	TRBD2	TGCGCCAGCAGCCAAGATCGATTGGCTAGCGGGGGAGAGCAGTACTTC	CASSQDRLASGGEQYF
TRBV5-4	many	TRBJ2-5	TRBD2	TGTGCCAGCACCGACAGGACTAGCGGGGTCGGAATCCAAGAGACCCAGTACTTC	CASTDRTSGVGIQETQYF
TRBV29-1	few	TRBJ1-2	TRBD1	TGCAGCGTTGGACAGGGCTATGGCTACACCTTC	CSVGQGYGYTF
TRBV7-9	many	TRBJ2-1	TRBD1	TGTGCCAGCAGCCCGGTCCTGGGGGACAGCTACAATGAGCAGTTCTTC	CASSPVLGDSYNEQFF
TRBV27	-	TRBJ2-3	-	TGTGCCAGCAGTTTATCCAGGGGAGTGACAGATACGCAGTATTTT	CASSLSRGVTDTQYF
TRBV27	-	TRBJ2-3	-	TGTGCCAGCAGTTTTGGAACAGGCTGGGCAGATACGCAGTATTTT	CASSFGTGWADTQYF
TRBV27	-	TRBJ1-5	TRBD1	TGTGCCAGCAGTAACGGACAGGGACCAAGCAATCAGCCCCATCATTTT	CASSNGQGPSNQPHHF
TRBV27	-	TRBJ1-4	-	TGTACCAGTAGAGGGGGGCTTGAAAAACTGTTTTTT	CTSRGGLEKLFF
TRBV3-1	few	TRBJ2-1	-	TGTGCCAGCAGCCCGATATTGGGTGAGCAGTTCTTC	CASSPILGEQFF
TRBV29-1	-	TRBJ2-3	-	TGCAGCGTTGAAGAGACACCGCTCATAGATACGCAGTATTTT	CSVEETPLIDTQYF
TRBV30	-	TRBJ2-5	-	TGTGCCTGGAGTGTATTTTCAAGGGGCGGGATAGAGACCCAGTACTTC	CAWSVFSRGGIETQYF
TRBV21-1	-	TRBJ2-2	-	TGTGCCACAGAAGGACAGGGGAACACCGGGGAGCTGTTTTTT	CATEGQGNTGELFF
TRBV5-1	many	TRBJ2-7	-	TGCGCCAGCAGCCCGGTACAGGGTACTCGCTCCTACGAGCAGTACTTC	CASSPVQGTRSYEQYF
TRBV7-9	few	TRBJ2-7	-	TGTGCCAGCAGCCCCAGGGACTCTGCCTACGAGCAGTACTTC	CASSPRDSAYEQYF
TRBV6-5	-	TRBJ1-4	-	TGTGCCAGCAGCCCCGGCCTGCGGGGCTACCTTAATGAAAAACTGTTTTTT	CASSPGLRGYLNEKLFF
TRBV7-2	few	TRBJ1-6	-	TGTGCCAGCAGCTTAGCGACCCCATCCTATAATTCACCCCTCCACTTT	CASSLATPSYNSPLHF
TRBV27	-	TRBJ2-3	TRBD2	TGTGCCAGCAGTGGATACGAGACTAGCCGAGATACGCAGTATTTT	CASSGYETSRDTQYF
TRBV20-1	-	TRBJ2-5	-	TGCAGTGCTAGAATCCAGGGGGGGTCCCTAAGGGCCCAGCACTTC	CSARIQGGSLRAQHF
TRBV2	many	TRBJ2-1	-	TGTGCCAGCACCCGCAACCCGGCTGAGCAGTTCTTC	CASTRNPAEQFF
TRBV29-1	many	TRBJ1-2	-	TGCAGCGGTACTGGGACGGACTATGGCTACACCTTC	CSGTGTDYGYTF
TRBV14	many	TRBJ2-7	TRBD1	TGTGCCAGCAGCCACGCTAGGGGGCCTGCGGACGAGCAGTACTTC	CASSHARGPADEQYF
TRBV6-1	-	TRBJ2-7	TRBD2	TGTGCCAGCAGTGAGTTAGCGGGGGTCCGGGGCTACGAGCAGTACTTC	CASSELAGVRGYEQYF
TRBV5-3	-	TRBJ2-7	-	TGTGCCAGCGGCGTGTTGACCGAATCCGAGCAGTACTTC	CASGVLTESEQYF
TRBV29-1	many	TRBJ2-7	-	TGCAGCGTAGACCAGGGGTACGAGCAGTACTTC	CSVDQGYEQYF
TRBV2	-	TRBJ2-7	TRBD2	TGTGCCAGCACAGGGACTAGCGGGTTCTCCTACGAGCAGTACTTC	CASTGTSGFSYEQYF
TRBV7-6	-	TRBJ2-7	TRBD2	TGTGCCAGCAGCTTAGCTCAAAGGACTAGTTACTATGCTGACGAGCAGTACTTC	CASSLAQRTSYYADEQYF
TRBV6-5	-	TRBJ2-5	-	TGTGCCAGCAGTTACGTCGGGGACGGCCAAGAGACCCAGTACTTC	CASSYVGDGQETQYF
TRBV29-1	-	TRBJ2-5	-	TGCAGCGTTGAATCAGGGGGCGGGAGGGAGACCCAGTGCTTC	CSVESGGGRETQCF
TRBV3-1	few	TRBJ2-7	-	TGTGCCAGCAGCCAAGGTCGCAGGGTATGGGTCTACGAGCAGTACTTC	CASSQGRRVWVYEQYF
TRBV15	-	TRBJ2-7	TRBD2	TGTGCCACCAGCAGAGAGGCTAGCGGTCGCTACGAGCAGTACTTC	CATSREASGRYEQYF
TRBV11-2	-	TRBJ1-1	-	TGTGCCAGCAGCTTACGGGTTTGGACTGAAGCTTTCTTT	CASSLRVWTEAFF
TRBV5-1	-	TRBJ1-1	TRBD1	TGCGCCAGCAGCCCGGGGACAGGGCTAGTTGAAGCTTTCTTT	CASSPGTGLVEAFF
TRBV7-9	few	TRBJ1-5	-	TGTGCCAGCAGCCCCCTGGGGGGGACGGGCAATCAGCCCCAGCATTTT	CASSPLGGTGNQPQHF
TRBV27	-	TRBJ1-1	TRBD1	TGTGCCAGCAGTTTATGGAAGGGGGCGCACACTGAAGCTTTCTTT	CASSLWKGAHTEAFF
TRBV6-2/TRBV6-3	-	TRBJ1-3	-	TGTGCCAGCAGTCCCCGTCTCGGAAACACCATATATTTT	CASSPRLGNTIYF
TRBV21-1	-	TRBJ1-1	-	TGTGCCAGCAGCACAGAGCTAGGGAGGAACACTGAAGCTTCCTTT	CASSTELGRNTEASF